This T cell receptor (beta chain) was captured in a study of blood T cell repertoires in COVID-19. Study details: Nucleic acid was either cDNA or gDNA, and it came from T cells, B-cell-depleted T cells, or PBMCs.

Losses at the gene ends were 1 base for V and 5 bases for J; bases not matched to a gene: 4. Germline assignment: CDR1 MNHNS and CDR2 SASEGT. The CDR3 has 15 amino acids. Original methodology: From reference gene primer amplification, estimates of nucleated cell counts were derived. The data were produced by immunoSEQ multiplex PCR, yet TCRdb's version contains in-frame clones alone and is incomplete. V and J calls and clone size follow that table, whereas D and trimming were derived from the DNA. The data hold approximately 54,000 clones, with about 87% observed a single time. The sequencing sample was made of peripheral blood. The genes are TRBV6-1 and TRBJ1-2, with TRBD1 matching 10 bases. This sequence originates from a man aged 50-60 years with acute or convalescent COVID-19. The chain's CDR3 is CASSEVGTGAYGYTF. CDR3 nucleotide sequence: TGTGCCAGCAGTGAAGTTGGGACAGGGGCTTATGGCTACACCTTC.